The 30 T cell receptor beta chains reported below all come from one sample, sequenced in a study of blood T cell repertoires in COVID-19. The data were produced by immunoSEQ multiplex PCR, yet TCRdb's version contains in-frame clones alone and is incomplete. Of roughly 200,000 clones in the sample, about 85% are singletons; the top ten hold 7.5% to 9.5%. The sample comprised peripheral blood. The receptors shown here come from a woman aged 55-70 years with acute or convalescent COVID-19.

The J gene is TRBJ1-2, the V gene TRBV28; D gene ambiguous. Deletions cut 3 bases from V and 5 bases from J, with 13 bases between. Germline loops: CDR1 MDHEN, CDR2 SYDVKM. This CDR3 is 14 amino acids long. The CDR3 loop is CASSLVSDKYGYTF. CDR3 DNA: TGTGCCAGCAGTTTGGTCAGCGATAAGTATGGCTACACCTTC.

The chain recombines TRBV6-1 with TRBJ1-4; no definite D call. Trimming pared 2 bases from V and 4 bases from J, leaving 8 bases between. Germline CDR1 is MNHNS and CDR2 is SASEGT. This CDR3 comprises 14 residues. The chain's CDR3 is CASSESGNNEKLFF. CDR3 coding DNA: TGTGCCAGCAGTGAATCAGGCAATAATGAAAAACTGTTTTTT.

In DNA, the CDR3 is TGTGCCAGTAGGTCGACTAGCGGGTCCCAAGAGACCCAGTACTTC. It encodes CASRSTSGSQETQYF. The J gene is TRBJ2-5, the V gene TRBV19, with TRBD2 matching over 10 bases. V lost 6 bases to trimming and J lost 1 base; unmatched junction nucleotides: 5. Germline CDR1 and CDR2: LNHDA and SQIVND (reference sequence). There are 15 residues in the CDR3.

This clone was counted only a few times. The rearrangement links TRBV19 to TRBJ2-7; TRBD1 aligns across 8 bases. After removal of 7 bases from V and 3 bases from J, the junction contained 5 bases not matched to a gene. Germline loops: CDR1 LNHDA, CDR2 SQIVND (reference sequence). The CDR3 has 13 residues. The CDR3 bases are TGTGCCAGTATGCAGGGGGCCGGCTACGAGCAGTACTTC. It yields the protein CASMQGAGYEQYF.

The J gene is TRBJ1-1, the V gene TRBV19; tentatively, D is TRBD1 (5 bases). V lost 4 bases and J lost 0, with 15 bases in between. This CDR3 region has 16 residues. CDR1 is LNHDA, CDR2 SQIVND, per germline (reference sequence). The CDR3 bases are TGTGCCAGTAGTAAGGGTTCTACGGGGGTGAACACTGAAGCTTTCTTT. Amino acids: CASSKGSTGVNTEAFF.

This chain links TRBV4-1 with TRBJ1-1, with unresolved D. This CDR3 is 16 amino acids long. From germline, CDR1 is MGHRA and CDR2 YSYEKL. The ends were cut back, 0 bases at V and 0 bases at J, with 11 bases in the middle. The CDR3 DNA reads as TGCGCCAGCAGCCAAGAAGTTGGGCAGCTGAACACTGAAGCTTTCTTT. Amino acid sequence: CASSQEVGQLNTEAFF.

The chain has TRBV28 and TRBJ2-5, with a tentative D call TRBD2 (5 bases). CDR1 and CDR2 (germline): MDHEN, SYDVKM. V was clipped by 2 bases and J by 2 bases, with 12 bases between them. The CDR3 is 15 residues long. The CDR3 reads CASSLREIGQETQYF. The CDR3 coding sequence is TGTGCCAGCAGTTTACGGGAAATCGGGCAAGAGACCCAGTACTTC.

The gene calls are TRBV27 and TRBJ1-2; 8 nucleotides match TRBD1. Germline-derived CDR1 and CDR2 are MNHEY and SMNVEV (reference sequence). V gave up 3 bases and J gave up 8 bases; unmatched junction bases: 8. CDR3 length: 14 residues. Written as DNA, the CDR3 is TGTGCCAGCAGTTTTAGGAGTGGGACAGGAGGCTACACCTTC. Translating it yields CASSFRSGTGGYTF.

V and J are TRBV7-8 and TRBJ1-5; 9 bases are shared with TRBD1. The ends lost 1 base at V and 0 bases at J; junction bases unmatched: 1. There are 16 residues in the CDR3. Per the germline V gene, CDR1 is SGHVS and CDR2 is FQNEAQ. The CDR3 sequence: CASSLGGQGSNQPQHF. CDR3 DNA: TGTGCCAGCAGCTTAGGGGGACAGGGTAGCAATCAGCCCCAGCATTTT.

This clone was picked up one time. The V and J genes are TRBV7-2 and TRBJ1-5; D may be TRBD1 (5 bases). Germline V gives CDR1 SGHTA, CDR2 FQGNSA. V was cut by 5 bases and J by 3 bases, with 11 bases left in between. This CDR3 contains 14 residues. CDR3 amino acids: CASSMGLFNQPQHF. The CDR3 region has the DNA TGTGCCAGCAGCATGGGACTTTTCAATCAGCCCCAGCATTTT. Variable domain in full (rest from reference TRBV7-2 and TRBJ1-5): GAGVSQSPSNKVTEKGKDVELRCDPISGHTALYWYRQSLGQGLEFLIYFQGNSAPDKSGLPSDRFSAERTGGSVSTLTIQRTQQEDSAVYLCASSMGLFNQPQHFGDGTRLSIL.

The chain is built from TRBV4-1 and TRBJ2-5, with TRBD1 identical over 11 bases. Germline V gene data show CDR1 as MGHRA and CDR2 as YSYEKL. This CDR3 contains 16 residues. V shed 3 bases and J 5 bases; nucleotides not matched to a gene: 8. CDR3 sequence reads: CASSQMGQGGFETQYF. CDR3 in DNA: TGCGCCAGCAGCCAGATGGGACAGGGGGGTTTTGAGACCCAGTACTTC.

V usage is TRBV25-1 and J usage is TRBJ1-2; D is possibly TRBD1 (6 bases). The V gene's germline CDR1 is MGHDK and CDR2 SYGVNS. The CDR3 extends over 14 amino acids. With 6 bases removed from V and 2 bases from J, the gap between germline ends came to 13 bases. The CDR3 DNA reads as TGTGCCAGCAGACCGGGACACCAGAACTATGGCTACACCTTC. This codes for CASRPGHQNYGYTF.

The rearrangement joins TRBV19 to TRBJ1-5; 7 nucleotides agree with TRBD1. Germline assignment: CDR1 LNHDA and CDR2 SQIVND (reference sequence). J was trimmed by 0 bases and V by 5 bases; bases with no gene match: 13. The CDR3 runs 18 residues. CDR3 sequence reads: CASSARDSRTYSNQPQHF. For the CDR3, the DNA is TGTGCCAGTAGTGCCCGGGACAGCCGTACCTATAGCAATCAGCCCCAGCATTTT.

The genes are TRBV7-9 and TRBJ1-1; 7 bases fit TRBD1. This CDR3 contains 13 residues. Germline values: CDR1 SEHNR, CDR2 FQNEAQ (reference sequence). V was clipped by 2 bases and J by 9 bases; unmatched bases: 6. The CDR3 is CASSLLGTDKAFF. CDR3 DNA sequence: TGTGCCAGCAGCTTACTCGGGACAGACAAAGCTTTCTTT.

The rearrangement links TRBV29-1 to TRBJ2-1; TRBD1 matches at 8 bases. Germline values: CDR1 SQVTM, CDR2 ANQGSEA. This CDR3 region has 14 residues. The J segment lost 4 bases and the V segment lost 4 bases, leaving 6 bases of the junction unmatched. CDR3 sequence reads: CSVARGTGYNEQFF. DNA of the CDR3: TGCAGCGTTGCAAGGGGGACAGGATACAATGAGCAGTTCTTC.

The rearrangement joins TRBV24-1 to TRBJ1-5; D unresolved. V was trimmed by 4 bases and J by 3 bases, leaving 6 bases between them. The CDR3 runs 13 residues. Germline-derived CDR1 and CDR2 are KGHDR and SFDVKD. The CDR3 loop is CATSEGLNQPQHF. CDR3 sequence (DNA): TGTGCCACCAGTGAGGGCCTCAATCAGCCCCAGCATTTT.

As concerns this clone: The same CDR3 can be traced to other DNA sequences in this sample. The CDR3 sequence is CASSMGGLAPHNEQFF. CDR3 DNA sequence: TGTGCCAGTAGTATGGGGGGACTAGCGCCCCACAATGAGCAGTTCTTC. The chain recombines TRBV19 with TRBJ2-1; TRBD2 agrees at 10 bases. CDR3 length equals 16 residues. The V segment lost 3 bases and the J segment 5 bases; nucleotides outside the gene matches: 7. Germline CDR1 and CDR2: LNHDA and SQIVND (reference sequence).

This chain connects TRBV12-3 or TRBV12-4 to TRBJ2-1; 12 bases match TRBD1. CDR3 size: 13 residues. V trimming: 8 bases; J trimming: 8 bases; junction bases outside the gene matches: 4. CDR3 sequence reads: CASCGTGGYEQFF. The CDR3 coding sequence is TGTGCCAGCTGCGGGACAGGGGGCTATGAGCAGTTCTTC.

The V gene is TRBV7-9, the J gene TRBJ1-3; D perhaps matches TRBD1 (5 bases). Trimming left V 8 bases short and J 6 bases short, with 17 bases between. The CDR3 runs to 14 residues. Germline V gene lookup returns CDR1 SEHNR and CDR2 FQNEAQ (reference sequence). The CDR3 DNA reads TGTGCCAGCGTCCTAGGGGCAGGTCAAAACACCATATATTTT. The encoded protein is CASVLGAGQNTIYF.

This sequence joins TRBV18 and TRBJ2-1, with 10 positions matching TRBD2. Germline lookup yields CDR1 KGHSH and CDR2 LQKENI. V shed 4 bases, J shed 2 bases, and the junction held 8 bases outside the gene matches. The CDR3 totals 17 residues. CDR3 coding DNA: TGTGCCAGCTCACTCAAGGTCCTAGCGGGAGCCTACAATGAGCAGTTCTTC. It specifies CASSLKVLAGAYNEQFF.

The gene calls are TRBV18 and TRBJ1-5; D remains unclear. Germline V gene lookup returns CDR1 KGHSH and CDR2 LQKENI. Trimming stripped 2 bases from V and 2 bases from J, with 7 bases between. The CDR3 consists of 14 residues. The CDR3, as DNA: TGTGCCAGCTCACCAGAGAAAGGCAATCAGCCCCAGCATTTT. As protein: CASSPEKGNQPQHF.

The chain joins TRBV24-1 to TRBJ2-1; TRBD2 matches at 7 bases. CDR1 and CDR2 (germline): KGHDR, SFDVKD. V lost 1 base and J lost 2; bases outside the gene matches: 4. This CDR3 has 16 amino acids. The DNA of the CDR3 is TGTGCCACCAGTGATTTTGCGGGAGCCACCTACAATGAGCAGTTCTTC. Translating gives CATSDFAGATYNEQFF.

This clone was seen a single time. The chain recombines TRBV6-6 with TRBJ2-1; TRBD2 matches at 16 bases. The CDR3 runs 17 residues. Germline V lookup: CDR1 MNHNY, CDR2 SVGAGI (reference sequence). V shed 5 bases, J shed 7 bases, and the junction held 8 bases outside the gene matches. Written as DNA, the CDR3 is TGTGCCAGCAGTCAGGGACTAGCGGGAGGGCTGGAAAATGAGCAGTTCTTC. It encodes CASSQGLAGGLENEQFF.

In DNA, the CDR3 is TGTGCCAGCAGCCGCCGGGCTAGCGGCTACAATGAGCAGTTCTTC. This encodes CASSRRASGYNEQFF. The J gene is TRBJ2-1, the V gene TRBV7-6, with TRBD2 matching 7 bases. CDR3 length: 15 residues. The V gene end was trimmed by 5 bases and the J gene end by 3 bases; junction bases not matched to a gene: 7. In germline, CDR1 is SGHVS, CDR2 FNYEAQ.

CDR3 sequence: CASSQIYFGLFF. CDR3 nucleotide sequence: TGTGCCAGCAGCCAAATCTACTTCGGTCTGTTCTTC. V usage is TRBV3-1 (or the pseudogene TRBV3-2) and J usage is TRBJ2-1; D gene unclear. Germline CDR1 LGHDT, CDR2 YNNKEL (reference sequence). The V and J ends lost 2 bases and 15 bases respectively, with 14 bases between them. The CDR3 length is 12 residues.

There are a few counts of this clone. This chain joins TRBV18 and TRBJ2-2, with no clear D. V was trimmed by 5 bases and J by 7 bases, leaving 5 bases between them. The CDR3 length is 11 residues. Looked up from germline, CDR1 is KGHSH and CDR2 is LQKENI. The CDR3 loop is CASSKLGELFF. In nucleotides, the CDR3 is TGTGCCAGCTCAAAGCTCGGGGAGCTGTTTTTT.

The chain has TRBV2 and TRBJ1-1, with 7 bases identical to TRBD1. The CDR3 runs to 13 residues. Germline V CDR1 and CDR2: SNHLY, FYNNEI. V gave up 4 bases and J gave up 7 bases; unmatched junction bases: 6. The CDR3 DNA follows: TGTGCCAGCAGTGTTAGGGGGCTAGATGAAGCTTTCTTT. Protein product: CASSVRGLDEAFF.

A single count supports this clone. This chain links TRBV30 with TRBJ2-5; TRBD2 agrees at 7 bases. The CDR3 sequence is 12 residues long. Unmatched junction bases numbered 2, after V lost 2 bases and J lost 5 bases. Germline assignment: CDR1 GTSNPN and CDR2 SVGIG (reference sequence). The CDR3 reads CAWSRGGETQYF. CDR3 nucleotide sequence: TGTGCCTGGAGTAGGGGAGGGGAGACCCAGTACTTC.

The V gene is TRBV10-1, the J gene TRBJ2-7; the D gene is possibly TRBD1 (7 bases). Germline CDR1 reads WNHNN; CDR2 reads SYGVQD (reference sequence). Trimming shortened V by 0 bases and J by 0 bases, and 15 bases separated the two germline ends. This CDR3 region has 17 residues. The CDR3 loop is CASSESEGTANSYEQYF. The CDR3 DNA reads as TGCGCCAGCAGTGAGTCGGAGGGGACAGCGAACTCCTACGAGCAGTACTTC.

This clone was counted only a few times. The chain carries TRBV7-2 and TRBJ1-5, with D perhaps TRBD1 (6 bases). CDR3 length: 14 amino acids. Looked up from germline, CDR1 is SGHTA and CDR2 is FQGNSA. The V end lost 2 bases, the J end lost 5 bases, and 10 bases lay between the germline ends. CDR3 residues: CASSLWAGDQPQHF. The CDR3 coding sequence is TGTGCCAGCAGCTTATGGGCAGGGGATCAGCCCCAGCATTTT.